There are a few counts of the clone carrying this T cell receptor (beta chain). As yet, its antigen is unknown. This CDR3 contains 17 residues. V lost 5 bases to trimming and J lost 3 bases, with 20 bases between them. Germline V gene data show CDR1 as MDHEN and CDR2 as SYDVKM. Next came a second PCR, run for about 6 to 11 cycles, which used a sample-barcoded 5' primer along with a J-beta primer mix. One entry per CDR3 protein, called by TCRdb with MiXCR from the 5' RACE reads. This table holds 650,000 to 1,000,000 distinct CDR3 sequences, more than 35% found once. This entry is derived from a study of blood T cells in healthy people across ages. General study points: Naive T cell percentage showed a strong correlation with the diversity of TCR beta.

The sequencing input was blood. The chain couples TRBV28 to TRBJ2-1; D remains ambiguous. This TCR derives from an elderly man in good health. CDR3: CASSEPGPSPGYNEQFF. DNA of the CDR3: TGTGCCAGCAGTGAGCCGGGCCCTTCGCCGGGCTACAATGAGCAGTTCTTC.